Listed below are T cell receptor beta chains from one sample, sequenced in a study of spatial heterogeneity in lung cancer. TCRdb called the 5' RACE reads again in MiXCR, with one record for every CDR3 protein. The sample contains some 97,000 distinct CDR3 sequences, around 4.3% of which appear only once. The starting material was lung tumor tissue, obtained at surgery. Receptor source: a male donor with early-stage non-small cell lung cancer. The CDR3 runs from the conserved cysteine through the conserved F or W. Each record gives: D gene, J gene, CDR3 length, V gene, clone size, CDR3 DNA, CDR3 protein. The D gene is left open where the match is weak. The size of a clone is reported for some rows only, either as once, few or many, or as a class for expanded clones.

D: TRBD1
J: TRBJ2-1
length: 15
V: TRBV11-2
size: many
DNA: TGTGCCAGCAGTTCCGGGACAGGCTCCTACAATGAGCAGTTCTTC
CDR3: CASSSGTGSYNEQFF

D: TRBD2
J: TRBJ2-3
length: 17
V: TRBV5-1
size: many
DNA: TGCGCCAGCACCTTACTAGCGGGAGGTGTGGGCACAGATACGCAGTATTTT
CDR3: CASTLLAGGVGTDTQYF

D: NA
J: TRBJ1-6
length: 13
V: TRBV10-2
size: many
DNA: TGCGCCAGCGGATGGGCAAGGAATTCACCCCTCCACTTT
CDR3: CASGWARNSPLHF

D: TRBD1
J: TRBJ2-7
length: 15
V: TRBV28
size: once
DNA: TGTGCCAGCAGTACAACCGGGACAGGGGGCGAAGAGCAGTACTTC
CDR3: CASSTTGTGGEEQYF

D: NA
J: TRBJ2-1
length: 15
V: TRBV9
size: many
DNA: TGTGCCAGCAGCGTAACGGTGGGGGACTACAATGAGCAGTTCTTC
CDR3: CASSVTVGDYNEQFF

D: TRBD1
J: TRBJ1-2
length: 13
V: TRBV18
size: NA
DNA: TGTGCCAGCTCACCCTACAGGGGACGCGGCTACACCTTC
CDR3: CASSPYRGRGYTF

D: NA
J: TRBJ1-2
length: 13
V: TRBV3-1
size: many
DNA: TGTGCCAGCAGCCAAATGAAGGACTCTGGCTACACCTTC
CDR3: CASSQMKDSGYTF

D: NA
J: TRBJ2-2
length: 15
V: TRBV6-6
size: many
DNA: TGTGCCAGCAGTTACTCGATTTTGGGATCCGGGGAGCTGTTTTTT
CDR3: CASSYSILGSGELFF

D: NA
J: TRBJ1-1
length: 12
V: TRBV29-1
size: many
DNA: TGCAGCGTTACAGGGCTTGTTACTGAAGCTTTCTTT
CDR3: CSVTGLVTEAFF

D: TRBD2
J: TRBJ2-3
length: 16
V: TRBV20-1
size: many
DNA: TGCAGTGCTAGAGTGGCTAGCGGGGGCAGCACAGATACGCAGTATTTT
CDR3: CSARVASGGSTDTQYF

D: NA
J: TRBJ1-5
length: 15
V: TRBV5-5
size: many
DNA: TGTGCCAGCAGCTTGTGGGGGGCTTGGAATCAGCCCCAGCATTTT
CDR3: CASSLWGAWNQPQHF

D: NA
J: TRBJ2-7
length: 11
V: TRBV29-1
size: many
DNA: TGCAGCGTTTGGTTGGGGAGTGTGCAGTACTTC
CDR3: CSVWLGSVQYF

D: TRBD1
J: TRBJ2-5
length: 14
V: TRBV20-1
size: NA
DNA: TGCAGCGGACTGGACAGGCCACGCCAAGAGACCCAGTACTTC
CDR3: CSGLDRPRQETQYF

D: TRBD1
J: TRBJ1-6
length: 13
V: TRBV2
size: many
DNA: TGTGCCAGCGGGGGACAGAAGGATTCACCCCTCCACTTT
CDR3: CASGGQKDSPLHF

D: NA
J: TRBJ2-7
length: 18
V: TRBV28
size: NA
DNA: TGTGCCAGCAGAGGCCGAGACAGGCCCATACATTCGTGGTACGAGCAGTACTTC
CDR3: CASRGRDRPIHSWYEQYF

D: TRBD1
J: TRBJ2-1
length: 12
V: TRBV12-3/TRBV12-4
size: many
DNA: TGTGCCAGCAGTCACCGGGACAGGGTCCTGTTCTTC
CDR3: CASSHRDRVLFF

D: NA
J: TRBJ2-5
length: 12
V: TRBV28
size: many
DNA: TGTGCCAGCCGGTACAATCAAGAGACCCAGTACTTC
CDR3: CASRYNQETQYF

D: TRBD1
J: TRBJ2-7
length: 15
V: TRBV28
size: many
DNA: TGTGCCAGCAGCTTCGGGACAGGGAGAGGCTACGAGCAGTACTTC
CDR3: CASSFGTGRGYEQYF

D: NA
J: TRBJ2-7
length: 12
V: TRBV29-1
size: many
DNA: TGCAGCGTCCAGGACTTCTCCTACGAGCAGTACTTC
CDR3: CSVQDFSYEQYF

D: NA
J: TRBJ2-3
length: 13
V: TRBV20-1
size: few
DNA: TGCAGTGCATTGACCGGGAACACAGATACGCAGTATTTT
CDR3: CSALTGNTDTQYF

D: NA
J: TRBJ2-1
length: 12
V: TRBV13
size: many
DNA: TGTGCCAGCAGCTTAATAGGGGCTGAGCAGTTCTTC
CDR3: CASSLIGAEQFF

D: TRBD2
J: TRBJ2-7
length: 15
V: TRBV10-3
size: many
DNA: TGTGCCACCTCGAAAGGACTAGCGGGAGCAGGCGAGCAGTACTTC
CDR3: CATSKGLAGAGEQYF

D: NA
J: TRBJ1-4
length: 11
V: TRBV29-1
size: NA
DNA: TGCAGCGGTGAGGAGAATGAAAAACTGTTTTTT
CDR3: CSGEENEKLFF